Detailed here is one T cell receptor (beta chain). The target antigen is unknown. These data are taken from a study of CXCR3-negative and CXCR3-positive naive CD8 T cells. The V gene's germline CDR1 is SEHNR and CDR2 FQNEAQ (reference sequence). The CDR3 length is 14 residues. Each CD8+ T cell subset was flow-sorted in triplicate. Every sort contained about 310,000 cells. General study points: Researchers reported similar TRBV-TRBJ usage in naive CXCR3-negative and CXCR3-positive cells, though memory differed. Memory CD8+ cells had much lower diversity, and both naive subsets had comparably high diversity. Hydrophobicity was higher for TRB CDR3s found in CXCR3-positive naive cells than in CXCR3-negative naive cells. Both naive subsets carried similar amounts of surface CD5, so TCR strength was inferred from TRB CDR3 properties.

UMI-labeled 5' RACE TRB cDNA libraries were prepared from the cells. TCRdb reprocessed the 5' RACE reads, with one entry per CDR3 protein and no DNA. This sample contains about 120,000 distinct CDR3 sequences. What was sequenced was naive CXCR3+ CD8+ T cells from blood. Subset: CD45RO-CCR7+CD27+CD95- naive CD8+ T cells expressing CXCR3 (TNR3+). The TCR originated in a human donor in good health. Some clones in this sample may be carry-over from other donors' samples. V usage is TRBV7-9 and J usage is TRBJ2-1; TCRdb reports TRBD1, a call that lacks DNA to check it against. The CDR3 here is CASSEGTDYNEQFF.